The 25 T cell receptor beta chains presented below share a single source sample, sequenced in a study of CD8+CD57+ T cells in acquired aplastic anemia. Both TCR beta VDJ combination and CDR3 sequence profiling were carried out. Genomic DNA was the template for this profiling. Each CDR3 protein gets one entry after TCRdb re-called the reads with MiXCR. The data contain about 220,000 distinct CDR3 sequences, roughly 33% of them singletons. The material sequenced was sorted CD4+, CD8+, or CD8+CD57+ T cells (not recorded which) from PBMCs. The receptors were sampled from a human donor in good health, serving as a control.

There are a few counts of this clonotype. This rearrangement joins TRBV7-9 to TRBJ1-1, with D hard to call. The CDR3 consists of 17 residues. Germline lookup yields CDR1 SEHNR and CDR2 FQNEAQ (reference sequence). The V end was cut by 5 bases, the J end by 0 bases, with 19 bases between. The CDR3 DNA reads TGTGCCAGCAGCCGAGCCCTCGTCCAGCGGTTGAACACTGAAGCTTTCTTT. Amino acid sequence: CASSRALVQRLNTEAFF.

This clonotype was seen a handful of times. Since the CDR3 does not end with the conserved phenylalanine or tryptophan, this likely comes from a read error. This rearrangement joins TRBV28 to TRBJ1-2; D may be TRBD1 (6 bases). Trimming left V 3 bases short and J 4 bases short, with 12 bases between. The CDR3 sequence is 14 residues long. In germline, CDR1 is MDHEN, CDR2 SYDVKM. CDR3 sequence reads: CASSFVGGIYGYTV. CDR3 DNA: TGTGCCAGCAGTTTTGTGGGGGGCATCTATGGCTACACCGTC.

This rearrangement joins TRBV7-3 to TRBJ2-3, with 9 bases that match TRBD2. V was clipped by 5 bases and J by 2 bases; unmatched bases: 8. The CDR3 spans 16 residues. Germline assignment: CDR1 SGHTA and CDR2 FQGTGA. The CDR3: CASSQVLAGVTDTQYF. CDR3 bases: TGTGCCAGCAGCCAAGTGTTAGCGGGAGTCACAGATACGCAGTATTTT.

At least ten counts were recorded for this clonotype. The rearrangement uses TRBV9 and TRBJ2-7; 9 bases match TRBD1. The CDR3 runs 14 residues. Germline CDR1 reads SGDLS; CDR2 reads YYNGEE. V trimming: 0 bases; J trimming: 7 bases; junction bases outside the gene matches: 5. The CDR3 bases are TGTGCCAGCAGCGTAGCGGGACAGGGCTTTGAGCAGTACTTC. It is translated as CASSVAGQGFEQYF.

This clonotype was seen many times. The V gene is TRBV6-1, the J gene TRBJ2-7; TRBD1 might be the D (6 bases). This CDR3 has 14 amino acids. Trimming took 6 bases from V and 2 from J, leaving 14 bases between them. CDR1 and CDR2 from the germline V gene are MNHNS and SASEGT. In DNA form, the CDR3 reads TGTGCCAGCAGGACTCCCGGGACAACCTACGAGCAGTACTTC. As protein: CASRTPGTTYEQYF.

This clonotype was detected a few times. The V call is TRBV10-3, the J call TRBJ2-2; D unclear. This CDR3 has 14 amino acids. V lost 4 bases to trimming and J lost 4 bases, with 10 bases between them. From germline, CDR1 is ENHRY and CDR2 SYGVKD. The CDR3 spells CAISGVMGTGELFF. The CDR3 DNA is TGTGCCATCAGTGGGGTCATGGGCACCGGGGAGCTGTTTTTT.

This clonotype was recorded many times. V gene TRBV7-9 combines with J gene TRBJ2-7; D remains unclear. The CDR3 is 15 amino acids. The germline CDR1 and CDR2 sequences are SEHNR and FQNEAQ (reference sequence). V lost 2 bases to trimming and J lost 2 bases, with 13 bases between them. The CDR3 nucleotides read TGTGCCAGCAGCTTACTGACAAACCCTACCTACGAGCAGTACTTC. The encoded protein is CASSLLTNPTYEQYF. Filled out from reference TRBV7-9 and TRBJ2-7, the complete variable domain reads DTGVSQNPRHKITKRGQNVTFRCDPISEHNRLYWYRQTLGQGPEFLTYFQNEAQLEKSRLLSDRFSAERPKGSFSTLEIQRTEQGDSAMYLCASSLLTNPTYEQYFGPGTRLTVT.

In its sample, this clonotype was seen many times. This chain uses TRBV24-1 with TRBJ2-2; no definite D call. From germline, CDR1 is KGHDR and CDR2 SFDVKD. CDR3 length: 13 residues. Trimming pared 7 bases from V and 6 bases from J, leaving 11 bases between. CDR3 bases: TGTGCCACCAGGGAGTTCTCGGCCGGGGAGCTGTTTTTT. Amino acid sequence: CATREFSAGELFF.

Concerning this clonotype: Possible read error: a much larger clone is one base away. CDR3 in amino acids: CASSFNPVRTGSTEAFF. Written as DNA, the CDR3 is TGTGCCAGTAGTTTTAATCCGGTACGAACCGGGAGCACTGAAGCTTTCTTT. The rearrangement uses TRBV19 and TRBJ1-1; the D is unclear. Trimming took off 5 bases at V and 4 bases at J, with 23 bases between the two ends. The CDR3 length is 17 residues. Germline-derived CDR1 and CDR2 are LNHDA and SQIVND (reference sequence).

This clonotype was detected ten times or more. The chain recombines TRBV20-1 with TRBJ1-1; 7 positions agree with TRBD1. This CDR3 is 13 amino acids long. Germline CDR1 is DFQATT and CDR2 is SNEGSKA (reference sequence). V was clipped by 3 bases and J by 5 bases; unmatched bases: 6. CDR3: CSARKTGRTEAFF. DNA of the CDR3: TGCAGTGCTAGGAAGACAGGGAGGACTGAAGCTTTCTTT.

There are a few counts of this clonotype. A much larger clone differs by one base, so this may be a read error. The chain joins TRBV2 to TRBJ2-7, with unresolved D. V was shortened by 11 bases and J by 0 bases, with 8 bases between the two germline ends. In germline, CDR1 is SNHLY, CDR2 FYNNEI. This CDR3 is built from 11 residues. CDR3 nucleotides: TGTGCCGGCGCGGTCTCCTACGAGCAGTACTTC. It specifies CAGAVSYEQYF.

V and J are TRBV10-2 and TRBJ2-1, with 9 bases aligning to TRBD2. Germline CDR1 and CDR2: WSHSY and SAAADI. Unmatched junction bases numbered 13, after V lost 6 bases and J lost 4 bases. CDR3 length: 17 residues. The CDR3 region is CASSPGPGTSTYNEQFF. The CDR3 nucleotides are TGCGCCAGCAGCCCCGGCCCCGGGACTAGCACGTACAATGAGCAGTTCTTC.

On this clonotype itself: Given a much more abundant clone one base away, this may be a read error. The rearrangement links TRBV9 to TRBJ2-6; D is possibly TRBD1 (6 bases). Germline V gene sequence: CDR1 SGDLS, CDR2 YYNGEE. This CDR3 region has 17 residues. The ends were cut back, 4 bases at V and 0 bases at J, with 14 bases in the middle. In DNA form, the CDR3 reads TGTGCCAGCAGCCTCCGGACAGCGAGCTCTGGGGCCAACGTCCTGACTTTC. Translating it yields CASSLRTASSGANVLTF. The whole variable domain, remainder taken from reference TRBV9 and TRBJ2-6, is DSGVTQTPKHLITATGQRVTLRCSPRSGDLSVYWYQQSLDQGLQFLIQYYNGEERAKGNILERFSAQQFPDLHSELNLSSLELGDSALYFCASSLRTASSGANVLTFGAGSRLTVL.

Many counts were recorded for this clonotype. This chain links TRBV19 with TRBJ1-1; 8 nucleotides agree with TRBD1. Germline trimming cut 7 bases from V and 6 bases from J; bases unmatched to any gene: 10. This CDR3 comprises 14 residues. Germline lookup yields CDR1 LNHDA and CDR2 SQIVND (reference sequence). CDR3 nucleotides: TGTGCCAGTAATCAGGGCAGGGGGCGAGCTGAAGCTTTCTTT. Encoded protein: CASNQGRGRAEAFF.

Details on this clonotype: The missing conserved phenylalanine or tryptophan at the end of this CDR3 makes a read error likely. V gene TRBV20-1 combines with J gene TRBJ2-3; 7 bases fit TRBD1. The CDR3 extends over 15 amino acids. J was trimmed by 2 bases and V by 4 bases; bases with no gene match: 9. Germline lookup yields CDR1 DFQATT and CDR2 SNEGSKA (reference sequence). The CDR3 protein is CSANPPGQITDTQYP. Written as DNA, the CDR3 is TGCAGTGCTAACCCTCCGGGACAGATCACAGATACGCAGTATCCT.

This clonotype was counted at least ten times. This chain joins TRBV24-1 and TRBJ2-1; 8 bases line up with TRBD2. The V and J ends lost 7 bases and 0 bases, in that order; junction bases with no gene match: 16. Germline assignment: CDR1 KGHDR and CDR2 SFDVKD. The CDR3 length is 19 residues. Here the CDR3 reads CATSGLSLTSGYSYNEQFF. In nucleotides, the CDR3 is TGTGCCACCAGCGGTCTGTCACTTACTAGCGGCTACTCCTACAATGAGCAGTTCTTC.

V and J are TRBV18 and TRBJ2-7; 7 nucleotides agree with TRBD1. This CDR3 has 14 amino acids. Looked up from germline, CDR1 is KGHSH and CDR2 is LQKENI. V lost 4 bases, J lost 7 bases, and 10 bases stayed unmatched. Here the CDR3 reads CASSLVNRGSEQYF. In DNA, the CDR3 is TGTGCCAGCTCACTCGTAAACAGGGGCTCGGAGCAGTACTTC.

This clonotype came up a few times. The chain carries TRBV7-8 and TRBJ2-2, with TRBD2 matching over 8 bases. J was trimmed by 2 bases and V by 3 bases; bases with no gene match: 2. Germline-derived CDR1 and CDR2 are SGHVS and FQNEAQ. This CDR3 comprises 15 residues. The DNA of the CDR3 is TGTGCCAGCAGCTTTACTAGCGGCAACACCGGGGAGCTGTTTTTT. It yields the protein CASSFTSGNTGELFF.

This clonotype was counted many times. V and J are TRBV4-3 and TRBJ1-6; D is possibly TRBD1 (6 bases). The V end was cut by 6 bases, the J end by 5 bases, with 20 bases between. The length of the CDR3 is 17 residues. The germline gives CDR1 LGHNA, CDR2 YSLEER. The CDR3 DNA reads TGCGCCAGCAGGCAACCGACGAGCACAGGGAATAATTCACCCCTCCACTTT. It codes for CASRQPTSTGNNSPLHF.

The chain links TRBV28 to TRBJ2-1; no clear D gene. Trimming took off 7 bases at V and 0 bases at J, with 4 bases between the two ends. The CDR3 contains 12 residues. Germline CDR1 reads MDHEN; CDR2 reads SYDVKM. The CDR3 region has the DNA TGTGCCAGCAAGGGCTCCTACAATGAGCAGTTCTTC. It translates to CASKGSYNEQFF.

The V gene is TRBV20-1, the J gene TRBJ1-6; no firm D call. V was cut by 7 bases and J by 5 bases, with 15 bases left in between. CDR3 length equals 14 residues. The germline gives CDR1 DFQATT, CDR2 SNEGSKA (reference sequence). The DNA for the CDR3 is TGCAGTGGCGCACGCTACGAGGATAATTCACCCCTCCACTTT. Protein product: CSGARYEDNSPLHF.

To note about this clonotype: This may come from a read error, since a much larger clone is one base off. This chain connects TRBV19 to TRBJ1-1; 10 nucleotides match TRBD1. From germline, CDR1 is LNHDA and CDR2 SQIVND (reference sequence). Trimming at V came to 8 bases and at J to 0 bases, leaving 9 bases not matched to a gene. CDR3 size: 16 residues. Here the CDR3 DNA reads TGTGCCAGTGGCTTCGGGACAGGGGCCATGAACACTGAAGCTTTCTTT. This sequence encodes CASGFGTGAMNTEAFF.

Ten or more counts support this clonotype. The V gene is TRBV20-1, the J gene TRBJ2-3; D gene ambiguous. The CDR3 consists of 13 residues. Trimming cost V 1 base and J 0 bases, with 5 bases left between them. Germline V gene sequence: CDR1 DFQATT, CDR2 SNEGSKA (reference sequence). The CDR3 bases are TGCAGTGCTAGAGTGGGAAGCACAGATACGCAGTATTTT. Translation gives CSARVGSTDTQYF.

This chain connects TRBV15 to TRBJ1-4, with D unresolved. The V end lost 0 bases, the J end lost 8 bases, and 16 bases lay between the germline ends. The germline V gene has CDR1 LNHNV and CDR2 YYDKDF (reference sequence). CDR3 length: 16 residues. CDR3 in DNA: TGTGCCACCAGCAGAGATCCCCGAGGAGGAGGCGAAAAACTGTTTTTT. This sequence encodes CATSRDPRGGGEKLFF. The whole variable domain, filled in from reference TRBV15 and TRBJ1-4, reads DAMVIQNPRYQVTQFGKPVTLSCSQTLNHNVMYWYQQKSSQAPKLLFHYYDKDFNNEADTPDNFQSRRPNTSFCFLDIRSPGLGDTAMYLCATSRDPRGGGEKLFFGSGTQLSVL.

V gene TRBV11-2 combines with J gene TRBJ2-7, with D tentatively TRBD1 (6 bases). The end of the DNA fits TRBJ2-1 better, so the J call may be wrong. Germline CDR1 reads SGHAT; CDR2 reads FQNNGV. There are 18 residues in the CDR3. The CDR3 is CASSLDQGPTGTYNEQFF. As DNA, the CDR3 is TGTGCCAGCAGCTTAGATCAGGGGCCGACAGGAACCTACAATGAGCAGTTCTTC.